This T cell receptor beta chain was found in a study of Ad26.COV2.S vaccination and SARS-CoV-2 variants. Regarding treatment: roughly 20 received Ad26.COV2.S at low or high dose, single or two shots; roughly 5 received placebo; per-sample allocation not given. Sample collection was performed on day 63 after the first vaccine or placebo injection. An Ad26 vector expressing Wuhan-strain SARS-CoV-2 spike constituted the vaccine. The method was immunoSEQ multiplex PCR; TCRdb's version includes in-frame clones alone and lacks a portion of them. The sample has 500,000 or so clones, around 88% seen once. There are 14 residues in the CDR3. Germline values: CDR1 MDHEN, CDR2 SYDVKM. The ends were cut back, 2 bases at V and 4 bases at J, with 9 bases in the middle.

This chain links TRBV28 with TRBJ2-1, with a possible D match to TRBD2 (6 bases). This clonotype was obtained from a person between 18 and 60 years old who received the Ad26.COV2.S COVID-19 vaccine or a placebo. The sequencing here drew on peripheral blood, taken in a trial of Ad26.COV2.S vaccine versus placebo. The CDR3 region is CASSLIREYNEQFF. DNA of the CDR3: TGTGCCAGCAGTTTAATACGGGAGTACAATGAGCAGTTCTTC.